One sample yielded the 12 T cell receptor beta chains listed below, sequenced in a study of T cell responses to AZD1222 COVID-19 vaccine. Method: immunoSEQ multiplex PCR; TCRdb's copy keeps in-frame clones and lacks some. The sample yields 90,000 to 100,000 clones, roughly 83% seen once. The specimen comprised peripheral blood, sampled 28 days after the second AZD1222 dose. These receptors were obtained from an adult who received the AZD1222 COVID-19 vaccine.

This chain joins TRBV9 and TRBJ2-1, with 8 bases fitting TRBD1. With 4 bases clipped from V and 10 bases from J, the junction kept 16 bases outside the gene matches. Germline loops: CDR1 SGDLS, CDR2 YYNGEE. There are 16 residues in the CDR3. CDR3 residues: CASSLSDRGRGREQFF. In DNA, the CDR3 is TGTGCCAGCAGCTTAAGTGACAGGGGTCGGGGCCGAGAGCAGTTCTTC.

V gene TRBV11-2 combines with J gene TRBJ2-1; 13 bases agree with TRBD2. Germline CDR1 reads SGHAT; CDR2 reads FQNNGV. Trimming removed 4 bases from V and 6 bases from J; junction bases left unmatched: 6. The CDR3 runs 16 residues. The CDR3 spells CASSSLTSGRINEQFF. The CDR3 DNA reads TGTGCCAGCAGCTCGCTGACTAGCGGGAGGATCAATGAGCAGTTCTTC.

The CDR3 DNA reads TGTGCCAGCTCACGGACTAGCGGGGGCCCTATACCCGGCACAGATACGCAGTATTTT. It encodes CASSRTSGGPIPGTDTQYF. The chain joins TRBV18 to TRBJ2-3, with 13 bases aligning to TRBD2. V lost 4 bases to trimming and J lost 1 base; unmatched junction nucleotides: 11. This CDR3 spans 19 amino acids. Germline V lookup: CDR1 KGHSH, CDR2 LQKENI.

The chain links TRBV3-1 (or the pseudogene TRBV3-2) to TRBJ2-7; 14 positions agree with TRBD2. This CDR3 has 18 amino acids. V dropped 0 bases and J dropped 4; count of bases not matched to a gene: 8. CDR1 and CDR2 (germline): LGHDT, YNNKEL (reference sequence). In nucleotides, the CDR3 is TGTGCCAGCAGCCAAGAACGACTAGCGGGAGGGCCTTTGTACGAGCAGTACTTC. It codes for CASSQERLAGGPLYEQYF.

This chain connects TRBV6-5 to TRBJ2-7; possibly TRBD1 for D (6 bases). V was clipped by 8 bases and J by 0 bases, with 14 bases between them. This CDR3 is 14 amino acids long. Per germline, CDR1 MNHEY and CDR2 SVGAGI. CDR3 loop: CASRYQGGSYEQYF. The CDR3 DNA is TGTGCCAGCCGCTACCAAGGGGGCTCCTACGAGCAGTACTTC.

J is TRBJ1-5 and V is TRBV6-2 or TRBV6-3; D unclear. The CDR3 contains 13 residues. CDR1 is MNHEY and CDR2 is SVGEGT in the germline V gene. V was clipped by 4 bases and J by 7 bases, with 11 bases between them. The CDR3 sequence is CASSSWATQPQHF. Here the CDR3 DNA reads TGTGCCAGCAGTTCCTGGGCTACGCAGCCCCAGCATTTT.

The gene calls are TRBV6-6 and TRBJ2-5, with D hard to call. Trimming removed 0 bases at V and 5 bases at J, with 4 bases between. The CDR3 contains 12 residues. Per the germline V gene, CDR1 is MNHNY and CDR2 is SVGAGI (reference sequence). The CDR3 here is CASSYSRETQYF. CDR3 bases: TGTGCCAGCAGTTACTCGCGTGAGACCCAGTACTTC.

This chain links TRBV2 with TRBJ1-2, with TRBD1 matching 10 bases. Germline V gene sequence: CDR1 SNHLY, CDR2 FYNNEI. V lost 4 bases, J lost 2 bases, and 10 bases stayed unmatched. The CDR3 runs to 17 residues. The CDR3 loop reads CASSGDRGQPKNYGYTF. The CDR3 DNA reads as TGTGCCAGCAGTGGGGACAGGGGCCAGCCCAAAAACTATGGCTACACCTTC.

V gene TRBV11-1 combines with J gene TRBJ2-7; D gene unclear. In germline, CDR1 is SGHAT, CDR2 FQDESV (reference sequence). There are 16 residues in the CDR3. Trimming pared 2 bases from V and 5 bases from J, leaving 19 bases between. In nucleotides, the CDR3 is TGTGCCAGCAGCTTAAAAGTGGTCTCCATCCTCCACGAGCAGTACTTC. It is translated as CASSLKVVSILHEQYF.

The V and J genes are TRBV7-9 and TRBJ1-1; D unclear. The CDR3 is made up of 15 amino acids. Germline V gives CDR1 SEHNR, CDR2 FQNEAQ (reference sequence). Between the trimmed V and J ends, which lost 1 base and 0 bases, there was a span of 9 bases. CDR3 coding DNA: TGTGCCAGCAGCTTAGGGCCGGGTATGAACACTGAAGCTTTCTTT. Amino acid sequence: CASSLGPGMNTEAFF. Using reference TRBV7-9 and TRBJ1-1 for the parts outside the CDR3, the full variable domain is DTGVSQNPRHKITKRGQNVTFRCDPISEHNRLYWYRQTLGQGPEFLTYFQNEAQLEKSRLLSDRFSAERPKGSFSTLEIQRTEQGDSAMYLCASSLGPGMNTEAFFGQGTRLTVV.

J is TRBJ2-7 and V is TRBV3-1 (or the pseudogene TRBV3-2); D might be TRBD1 (6 bases). The CDR3 spans 12 residues. The V gene's germline CDR1 is LGHDT and CDR2 YNNKEL (reference sequence). V lost 6 bases and J lost 2, with 8 bases in between. This CDR3 is CASSRTAYEQYF. The CDR3 nucleotides read TGTGCCAGCAGTCGGACAGCCTACGAGCAGTACTTC.

This sequence joins TRBV6-5 and TRBJ1-1, with D tentatively TRBD1 (5 bases). Per the germline V gene, CDR1 is MNHEY and CDR2 is SVGAGI. The V gene lost 1 base and the J gene lost 1 base, with 7 bases spanning the gap. The CDR3 has 14 amino acids. The CDR3 here is CASSYYGGNTEAFF. CDR3 DNA sequence: TGTGCCAGCAGTTACTACGGGGGGAACACTGAAGCTTTCTTT.